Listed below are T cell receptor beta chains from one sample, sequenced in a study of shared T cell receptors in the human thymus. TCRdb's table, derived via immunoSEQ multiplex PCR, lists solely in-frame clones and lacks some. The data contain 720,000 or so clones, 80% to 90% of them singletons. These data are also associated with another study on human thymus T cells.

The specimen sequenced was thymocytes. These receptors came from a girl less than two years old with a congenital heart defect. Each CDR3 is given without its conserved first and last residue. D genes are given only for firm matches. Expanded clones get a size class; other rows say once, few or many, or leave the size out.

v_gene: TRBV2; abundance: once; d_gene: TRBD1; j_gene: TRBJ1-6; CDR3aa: ASSEWTGGKSPLH
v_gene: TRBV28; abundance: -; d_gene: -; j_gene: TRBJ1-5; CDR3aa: ASTWGGPNQPQH
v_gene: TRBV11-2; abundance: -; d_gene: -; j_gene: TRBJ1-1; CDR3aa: ASSLFPVYTEAF
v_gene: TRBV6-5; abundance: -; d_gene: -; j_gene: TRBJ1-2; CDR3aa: ASSYRGVGDGYT
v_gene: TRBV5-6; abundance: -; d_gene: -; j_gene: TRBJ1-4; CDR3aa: ASSSRDPEREEKLF
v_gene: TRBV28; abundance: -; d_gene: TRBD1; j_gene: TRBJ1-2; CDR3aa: ASSLLGQPNYGYT
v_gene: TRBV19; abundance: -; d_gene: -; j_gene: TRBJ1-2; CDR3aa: ATRPGEVSDGYT
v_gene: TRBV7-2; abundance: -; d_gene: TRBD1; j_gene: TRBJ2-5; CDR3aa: ASSSRTGTAETQY
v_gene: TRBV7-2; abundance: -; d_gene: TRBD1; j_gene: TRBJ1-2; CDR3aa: ASSLGRDRVRLYGYT
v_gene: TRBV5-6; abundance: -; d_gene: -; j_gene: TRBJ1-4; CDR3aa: ASSFQHRAKNEKLF
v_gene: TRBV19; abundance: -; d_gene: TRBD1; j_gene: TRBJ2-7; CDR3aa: ASSIGGQGAWEQY
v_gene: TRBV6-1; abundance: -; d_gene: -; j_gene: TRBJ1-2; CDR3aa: ASSEGRDLTRVGYT
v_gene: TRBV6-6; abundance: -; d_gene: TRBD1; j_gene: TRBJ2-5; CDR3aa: ASSYVQGEKQETQY
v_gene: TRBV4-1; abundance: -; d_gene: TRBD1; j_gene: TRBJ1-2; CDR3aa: ASSPSPGQGEGGYT
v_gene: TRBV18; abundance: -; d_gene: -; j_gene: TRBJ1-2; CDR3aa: ASSPSGGRSPYGYT
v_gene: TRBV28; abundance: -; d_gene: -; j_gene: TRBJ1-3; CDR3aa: ASTYQLDETGSGNTIY
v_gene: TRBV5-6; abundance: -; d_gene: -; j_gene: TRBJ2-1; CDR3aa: ATSDTYNEQF
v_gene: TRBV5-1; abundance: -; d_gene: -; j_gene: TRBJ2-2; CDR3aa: ASSLSSSWSPPGELF
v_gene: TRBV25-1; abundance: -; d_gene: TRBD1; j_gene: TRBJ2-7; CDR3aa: ASRDRVYEQY
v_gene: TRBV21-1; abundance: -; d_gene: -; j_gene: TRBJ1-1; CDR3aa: ASTNDEVEAF
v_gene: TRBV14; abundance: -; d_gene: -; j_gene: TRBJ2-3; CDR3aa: ASSQEAFGTDTQY
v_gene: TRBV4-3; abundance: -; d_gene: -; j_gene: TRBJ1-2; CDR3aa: ASSQGHRSSGYGYT
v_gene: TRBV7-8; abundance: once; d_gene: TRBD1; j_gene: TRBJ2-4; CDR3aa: ASSPGLGQGNSIEGKNIQY
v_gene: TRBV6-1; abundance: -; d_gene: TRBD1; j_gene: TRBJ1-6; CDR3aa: ASSERGQGNSPLH
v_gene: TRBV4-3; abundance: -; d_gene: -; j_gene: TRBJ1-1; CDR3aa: ASSQGQPNTEAF
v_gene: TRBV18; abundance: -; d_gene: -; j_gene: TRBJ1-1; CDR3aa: ASSPPLGAGNTEAF
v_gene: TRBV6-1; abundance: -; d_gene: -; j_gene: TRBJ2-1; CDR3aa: ASSTNQGHEQF
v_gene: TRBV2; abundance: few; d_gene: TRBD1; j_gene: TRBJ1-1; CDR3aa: ASSLGVGTGPNTEAF
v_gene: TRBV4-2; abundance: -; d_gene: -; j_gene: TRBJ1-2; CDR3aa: ASSQDGTPPNGYT
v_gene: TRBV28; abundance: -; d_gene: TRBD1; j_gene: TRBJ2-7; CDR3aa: ASSRPSQLGGGREQY
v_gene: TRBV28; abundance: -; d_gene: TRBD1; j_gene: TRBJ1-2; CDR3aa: ASSSGQGGYT
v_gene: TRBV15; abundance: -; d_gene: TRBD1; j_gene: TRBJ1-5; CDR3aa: ATSIQGQPFNQPQH
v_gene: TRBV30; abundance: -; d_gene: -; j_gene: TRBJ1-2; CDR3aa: ACNGWCGYT
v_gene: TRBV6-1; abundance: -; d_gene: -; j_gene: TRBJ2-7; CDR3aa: ASSEGGGALYEQY